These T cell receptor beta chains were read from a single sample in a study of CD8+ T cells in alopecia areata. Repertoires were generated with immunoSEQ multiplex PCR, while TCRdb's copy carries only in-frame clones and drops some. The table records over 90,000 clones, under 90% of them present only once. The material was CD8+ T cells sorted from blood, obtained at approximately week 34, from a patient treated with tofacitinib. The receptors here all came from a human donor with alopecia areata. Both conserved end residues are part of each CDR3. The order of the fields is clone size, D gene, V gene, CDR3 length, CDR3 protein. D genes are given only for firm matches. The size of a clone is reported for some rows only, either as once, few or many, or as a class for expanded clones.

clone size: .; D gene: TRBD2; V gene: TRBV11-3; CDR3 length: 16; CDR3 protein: CASSAGEGGIQETQYF
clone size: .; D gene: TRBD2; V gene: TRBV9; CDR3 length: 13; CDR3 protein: CASSETSPDTQYF
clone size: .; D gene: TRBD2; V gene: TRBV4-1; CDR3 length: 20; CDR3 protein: CASSRMRLAGSALAKNIQYF
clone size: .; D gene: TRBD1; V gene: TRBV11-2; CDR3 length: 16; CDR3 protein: CASSLAAQQGDTEAFF
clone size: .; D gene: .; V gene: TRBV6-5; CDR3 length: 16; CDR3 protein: CASSYGVGGLYETQYF
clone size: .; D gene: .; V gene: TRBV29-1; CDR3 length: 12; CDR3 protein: CSVDWASYGYTF
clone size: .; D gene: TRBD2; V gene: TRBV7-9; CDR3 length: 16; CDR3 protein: CASSKGGLAGVGEQFF
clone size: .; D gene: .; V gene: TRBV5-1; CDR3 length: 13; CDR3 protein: CASSLLAGDTQYF
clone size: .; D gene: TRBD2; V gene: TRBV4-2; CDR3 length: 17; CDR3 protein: CASSQEEREGSYNEQFF
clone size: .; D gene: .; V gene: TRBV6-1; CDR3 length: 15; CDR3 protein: CASSPRDSYYNEQFF
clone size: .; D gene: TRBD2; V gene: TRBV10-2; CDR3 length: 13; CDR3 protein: CASGAGGLYEQYF
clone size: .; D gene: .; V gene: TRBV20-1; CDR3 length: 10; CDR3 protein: CSATDYGYTF
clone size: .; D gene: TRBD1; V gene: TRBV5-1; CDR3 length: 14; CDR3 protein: CASSDGTGAYEQYF
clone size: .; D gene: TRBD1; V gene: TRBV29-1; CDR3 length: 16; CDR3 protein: CSVGVDDRANTGELFF
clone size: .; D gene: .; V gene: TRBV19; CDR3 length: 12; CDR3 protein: CASSIVDNEQFF
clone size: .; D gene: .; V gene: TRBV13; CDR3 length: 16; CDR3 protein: CASSYRTRPSSYEQYF
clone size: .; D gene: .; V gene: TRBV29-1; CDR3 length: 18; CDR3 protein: CSVVSPSPPGSGANVLTF
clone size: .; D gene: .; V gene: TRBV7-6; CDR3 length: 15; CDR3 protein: CASSHLGSSGNTIYF
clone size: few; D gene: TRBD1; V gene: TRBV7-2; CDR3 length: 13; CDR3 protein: CASGDRVQETQYF
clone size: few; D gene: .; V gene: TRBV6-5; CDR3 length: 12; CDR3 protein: CASSYDRYEQYF
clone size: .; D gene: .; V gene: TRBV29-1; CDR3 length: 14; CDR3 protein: CSVTSGGTRQPQHF
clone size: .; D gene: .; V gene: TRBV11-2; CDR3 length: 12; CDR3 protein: CASSSSDYGYTF
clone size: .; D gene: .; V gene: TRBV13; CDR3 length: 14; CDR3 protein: CASSAVLVGGEQYF
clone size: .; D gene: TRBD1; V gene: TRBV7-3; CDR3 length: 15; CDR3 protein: CASSLTAGTVDEQYF
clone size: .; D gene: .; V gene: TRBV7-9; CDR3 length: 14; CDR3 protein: CASSFLDGDNEQFF
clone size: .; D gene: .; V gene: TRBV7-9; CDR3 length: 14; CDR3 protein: CASSLEDSNQPQHF
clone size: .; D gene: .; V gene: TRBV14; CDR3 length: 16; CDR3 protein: CASSRSEQAPNTEAFF
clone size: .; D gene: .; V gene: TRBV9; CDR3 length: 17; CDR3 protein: CASSVEQAPFSGNTIYF
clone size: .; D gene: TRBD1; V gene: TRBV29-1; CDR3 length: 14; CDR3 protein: CSVAGTGMADTQYF
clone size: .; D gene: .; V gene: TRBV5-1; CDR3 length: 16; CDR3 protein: CASSLSQGGTPHEQYF
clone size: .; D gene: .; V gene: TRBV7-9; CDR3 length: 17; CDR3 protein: CASSSRDAPQVPDTQYF
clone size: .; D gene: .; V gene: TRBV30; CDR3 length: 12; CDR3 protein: CAWSVFPDGYTF
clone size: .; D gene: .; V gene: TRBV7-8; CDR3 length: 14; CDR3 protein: CASSLQTANYGYTF
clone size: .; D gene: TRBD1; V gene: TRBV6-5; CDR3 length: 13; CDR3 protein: CASSPGTGYEQYF
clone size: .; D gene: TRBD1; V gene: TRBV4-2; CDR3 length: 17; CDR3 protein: CASSPSLTGTGANEQFF
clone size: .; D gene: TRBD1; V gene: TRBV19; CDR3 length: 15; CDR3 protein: CASSMDRGLEDTQYF
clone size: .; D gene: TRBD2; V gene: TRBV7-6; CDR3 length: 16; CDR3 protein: CASSLAALAEWNEQFF
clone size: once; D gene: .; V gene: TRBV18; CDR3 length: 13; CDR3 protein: CASSPPSYNEQFF
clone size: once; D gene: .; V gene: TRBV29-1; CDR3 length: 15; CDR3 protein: CSVEDRASRTDTQYF
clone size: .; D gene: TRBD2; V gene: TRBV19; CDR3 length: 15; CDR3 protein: CASSPFRTSGIVEYF